This TCR beta chain originates from a study of T cells in Graves' hyperthyroidism and ophthalmopathy. Many counts were recorded for this clonotype. It was RNA transcripts that yielded the amplified TCR beta CDR3 regions. The study used the HTBI primer set for a first-round RT-PCR of the TCR CDR3. MiXCR was run by TCRdb on the multiplex PCR reads, yielding one entry per CDR3 protein. The top ten hold approximately 12% of the sample, which has around 600,000 distinct CDR3 sequences, roughly 15% seen once. The CDR3 length is 14 residues. Germline-derived CDR1 and CDR2 are MNHNS and SASEGT. V lost 5 bases, J lost 3 bases, and 14 bases lay in between.

The chain links TRBV6-1 to TRBJ2-7; D is undetermined. Source material: blood. The clonotype originates from a woman in her 50s with Graves' ophthalmopathy. CDR3 in amino acids: CASSSAHTLYEQYF. The CDR3 nucleotides read TGTGCCAGCAGTTCAGCGCATACCCTCTACGAGCAGTACTTC.